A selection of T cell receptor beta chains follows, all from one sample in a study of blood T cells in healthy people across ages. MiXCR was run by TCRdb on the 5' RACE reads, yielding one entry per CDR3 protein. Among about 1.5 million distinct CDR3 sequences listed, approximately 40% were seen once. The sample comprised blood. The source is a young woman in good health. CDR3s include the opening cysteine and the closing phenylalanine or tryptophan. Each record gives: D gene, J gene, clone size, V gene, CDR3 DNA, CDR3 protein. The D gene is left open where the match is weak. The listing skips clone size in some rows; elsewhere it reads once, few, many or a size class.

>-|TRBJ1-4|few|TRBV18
TGTGCCAGCTCACGAAGCCGACAGGCCGGGGATGAAAAACTGTTTTTT
CASSRSRQAGDEKLFF
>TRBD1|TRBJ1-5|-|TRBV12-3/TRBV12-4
TGTGCCAGCAGCCTTACAGGGGAGGGTCAGCCCCAGCATTTT
CASSLTGEGQPQHF
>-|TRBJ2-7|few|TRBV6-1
TGTGCCAGCAGTGAACTAGCAGGGGTGCTCGAGCAGTACTTC
CASSELAGVLEQYF
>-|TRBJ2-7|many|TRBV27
TGTGCCAGCAAAGTAGGAGGGGGTAGCGAGCAGTACTTC
CASKVGGGSEQYF
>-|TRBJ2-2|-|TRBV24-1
TGTGCCACCAGTGATTCGGCCGGACATCCTATCCCGGGGAACGTAAAGGGGGGGGCCGGGGAGCTGTTTTTT
CATSDSAGHPIPGNVKGGAGELFF
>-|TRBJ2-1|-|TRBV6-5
TGTGCCAGCAGTTACTCCATATCCAGTGAGCAGTTCTTC
CASSYSISSEQFF
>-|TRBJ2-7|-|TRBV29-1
TGCAGCGTTTACGACCTAAACAATGAGCAGTACTTC
CSVYDLNNEQYF
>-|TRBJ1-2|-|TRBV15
TGTGCCACCGGCAGAGCTGGCGGTAACTATGGCTACACCTTC
CATGRAGGNYGYTF
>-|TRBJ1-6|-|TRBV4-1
TGCGCCTGCAGCCAAGATATCTCTTCACCCCTCCACTTT
CACSQDISSPLHF
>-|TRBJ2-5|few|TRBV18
TGTGCCAGCTCACCAATTCCCAGCGAGACCCAGTACTTC
CASSPIPSETQYF
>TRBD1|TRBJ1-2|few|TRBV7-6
TGTGCCAGCAGCCTAGATGGGACAGGGGGCCGGAGTGGCTACACCTTC
CASSLDGTGGRSGYTF
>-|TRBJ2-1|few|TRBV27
TGTGCCAGCAGTTTGCGAGGCGGCCCTATCGATGAGCAGTTCTTC
CASSLRGGPIDEQFF
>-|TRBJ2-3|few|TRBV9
TGTGCCAGCAGCGTACAAGATACGCAGTATTTT
CASSVQDTQYF
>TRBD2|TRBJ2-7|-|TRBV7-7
TGTGCCAGCAGCCAAGGACTAGCGGGAGCGGGCTACGAGCAGTACTTC
CASSQGLAGAGYEQYF
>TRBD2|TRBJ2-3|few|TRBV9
TGTGCCAGCAGCGTAGAGGCTCTGGGACTAGCGGGCACAGATACGCAGTATTTT
CASSVEALGLAGTDTQYF
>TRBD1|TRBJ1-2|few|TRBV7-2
TGTGCCAGCAGCTTAGGGGACAGGGTCAACTATGGCTACACCTTC
CASSLGDRVNYGYTF
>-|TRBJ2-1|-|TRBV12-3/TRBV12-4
TGTGCCAGCAGCGGGACCGAGAGCTCCTACAATGAGCAGTTCTTC
CASSGTESSYNEQFF
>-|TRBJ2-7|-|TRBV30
TGTGCCTGGAGTATTGGGGGCGCCTACGAGCAGTACTTC
CAWSIGGAYEQYF
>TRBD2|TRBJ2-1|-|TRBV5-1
TGCGCCAGCAGCTTGGGGGTGACTAGCGCTTACAATGAGCAGTTCTTC
CASSLGVTSAYNEQFF
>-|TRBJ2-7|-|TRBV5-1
TGCGCCAGCAGCTTTCTCCCCGATACCTACGAGCAGTACTTC
CASSFLPDTYEQYF
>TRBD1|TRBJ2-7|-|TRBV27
TGTGCCAGCAGTTTTAAGGGTGGGACAGGCTCCTACGAGCAGTACTTC
CASSFKGGTGSYEQYF
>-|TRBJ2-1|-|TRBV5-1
TGCGCCAGCAGCTTGGCGGGGGCCAACTACAATGAGCAGTTCTTC
CASSLAGANYNEQFF
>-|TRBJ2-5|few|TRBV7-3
TGCGCCAGCAGCTTGACCGGCCCACCAGAGACCCAGTACTTC
CASSLTGPPETQYF
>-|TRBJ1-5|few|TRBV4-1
TGCGCCAGCAGCCAAGATCTACCAGGCAATCAGCCCCAGCATTTT
CASSQDLPGNQPQHF
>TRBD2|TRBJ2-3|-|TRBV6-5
TGTGCCAGCAGTTCAACTAGCGGGAGGTCTCGATACACAGATACGCAGTATTTT
CASSSTSGRSRYTDTQYF
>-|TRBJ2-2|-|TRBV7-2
TGTGCCAGCAGCCCACGGGACTCTATACTTGCCCCCGGGGAGCTGTTTTTT
CASSPRDSILAPGELFF
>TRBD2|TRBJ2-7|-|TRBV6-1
TGTGCCAGCAGTGAACGCGGCGGGGGGGAGACCTACGAGCAGTACTTC
CASSERGGGETYEQYF
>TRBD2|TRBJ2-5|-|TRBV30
TGTGCCTGGAGTCAGACTAGCCAAATGGAGACCCAGTACTTC
CAWSQTSQMETQYF
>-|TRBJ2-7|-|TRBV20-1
TGCAGTGCTCAGGACCGAGGTACAGCAGGGTACTTC
CSAQDRGTAGYF
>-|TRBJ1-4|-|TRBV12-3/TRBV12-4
TGTGCCAGCAGTGGCGGACCGGGCCTTCCTGAAAAACTGTTTTTT
CASSGGPGLPEKLFF
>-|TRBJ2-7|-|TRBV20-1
TGCAGTGCTAGAGATAGAGGGGGAAGCTCCTACAATGAGCAGTACTTC
CSARDRGGSSYNEQYF
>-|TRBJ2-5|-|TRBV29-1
TGCAGCGTTGAAGCTAGATCGGAGACCCAGTACTTC
CSVEARSETQYF
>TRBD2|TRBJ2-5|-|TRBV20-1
TGCAGTGCTAAAGGAACGGGACTAGGAGTGGAGACCCAGTACTTC
CSAKGTGLGVETQYF
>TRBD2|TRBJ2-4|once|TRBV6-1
TGTGCCAGCAGTGCCGCCGGGACTATGCCTTTCGGGCAGTACTTC
CASSAAGTMPFGQYF
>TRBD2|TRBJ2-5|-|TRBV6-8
TGTGCCAGCAGGAATCAGCGGGGGGGCCAACAGACCCAGTACTTC
CASRNQRGGQQTQYF
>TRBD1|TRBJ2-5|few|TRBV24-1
TGTGCCACCAGCGGGACAGTGGAAAGGACCCAGTACTTC
CATSGTVERTQYF
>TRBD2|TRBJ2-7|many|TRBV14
TGTGCCAGCAGACTAGCGGGAGAAAAGCAGTACTTC
CASRLAGEKQYF
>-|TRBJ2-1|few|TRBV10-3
TGTGCCATCAGTGAGTCGGGACACAATGAGCAGTTCTTC
CAISESGHNEQFF
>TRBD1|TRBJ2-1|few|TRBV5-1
TGCGCCAGCAGCCCGATACAGGGGGAGAATAATGAGCAGTTCTTC
CASSPIQGENNEQFF
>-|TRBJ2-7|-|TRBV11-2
TGTACCAGCAGCTTATCCAGGGTTGCCGAGCAGTACTTC
CTSSLSRVAEQYF
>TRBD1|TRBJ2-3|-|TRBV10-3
TGTGCCATCAGTGAGTCGTCGGCAGGGGGCTATACAGATACGCAGTATTTT
CAISESSAGGYTDTQYF
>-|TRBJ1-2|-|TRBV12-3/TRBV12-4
TGTGCCAGCAGTTTAGGAGGGCATGACTATGGCTACACCTTC
CASSLGGHDYGYTF
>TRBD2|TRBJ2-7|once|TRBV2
TGTGCCAGCAGTCTTAGCGGGATCGGAAATGAGCAGTACTTC
CASSLSGIGNEQYF
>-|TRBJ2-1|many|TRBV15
TGTGCCACCAGCAGTATAGGACAGTACAATGAGCAGTTCTTC
CATSSIGQYNEQFF
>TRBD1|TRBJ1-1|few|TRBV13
TGTGCCAGCAGCTCCCGACAGGGCTCCTACACTGAAGCTTTCTTT
CASSSRQGSYTEAFF
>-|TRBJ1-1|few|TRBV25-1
TGTGCCAGCAGTGAATCGGGCAGGTCGAACACTGAAGCTTTCTTT
CASSESGRSNTEAFF
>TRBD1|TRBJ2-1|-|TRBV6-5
TGTGCCAGCAGTTACTCGACAGGGGGGGACAATGAGCAGTTCTTC
CASSYSTGGDNEQFF
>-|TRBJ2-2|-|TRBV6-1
TGTGCCAGCAGTGAGCCGGGTAGGATCACCGGGGAGCTGTTTTTT
CASSEPGRITGELFF
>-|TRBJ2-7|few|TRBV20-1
TGCAGTGCTAGCAACCCCGTCTCCTACGAGCAGTACTTC
CSASNPVSYEQYF
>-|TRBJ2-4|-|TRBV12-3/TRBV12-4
TGTGCCAGCAGCAATCTCCGGGACCGGGGGAGTGAGCAGTACTTC
CASSNLRDRGSEQYF
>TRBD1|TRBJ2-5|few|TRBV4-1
TGCGCCAGCAAGGCTACCTGGACAGGGCAAGAGACCCAGTACTTC
CASKATWTGQETQYF
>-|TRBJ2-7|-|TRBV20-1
TGCAGTGCTCCTGAACCCACGCGAAGCTCTGTCTACGAGCAGTACTTC
CSAPEPTRSSVYEQYF
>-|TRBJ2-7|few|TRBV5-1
TGCGCCAGCAGTCCGGACGCGGGGCGCGAGCAGTACTTC
CASSPDAGREQYF